This T cell receptor beta chain was found in a study of blood T cells in healthy people across ages. A sample-barcoded 5' primer and a J-beta primer mix were used in a second PCR of roughly 7 to 11 cycles. CDR3-containing paired-end reads numbering at least 2.5 million came from each sample. MiXCR, run by TCRdb on the 5' RACE reads, gives a single entry per CDR3 protein. The sample includes a few hundred thousand distinct CDR3 sequences, around a quarter seen only once; the top ten take about 3.9%. Every sample had a minimum of 6.5 million PBMCs isolated. Concerning this clonotype: Its matching antigen is unknown.

The study, taken as a whole, reports: Expanded clonotype changes were possibly confounded by unknown donor CMV status.

These same data were also listed under a study on T cells of mothers and their children.

Sample: blood. This TCR came from a boy under 10 years old in good health.

Written as DNA, the CDR3 is TGTGCCAGCAGCTTGGACGCACAGGGGATACGCGAGCAGTACTTC. Its translation is CASSLDAQGIREQYF. V and J are TRBV5-5 and TRBJ2-7; 7 bases are a match to TRBD1. Germline trimming cut 0 bases from V and 6 bases from J; bases unmatched to any gene: 9. CDR1 and CDR2 from the germline V gene are SGHKS and YYEKEE (reference sequence). The CDR3 is made up of 15 amino acids.